This T cell receptor (beta chain) was identified during a study of naive and memory T cell subsets (dated by TCRdb to 2015 to 2018). For the study in its entirety: The study applied an open-source, UMI-based TCR alpha and beta sequencing pipeline to sorted naive and memory peripheral blood T cell subsets. The results of the functional CMV T cell responses matched the IgG serology results in every case. RNA was DNase-treated and reverse transcribed with TCR constant-region primers, mostly using SuperScript III.

Concerning this clonotype: The antigen it binds to is not known. Per-base quality was not reported, and no clone a single base away is much larger than it.

The full study reports these points: A power law was followed by TCR abundance, with an exponent that differed between naive and memory subsets but was consistent across the three individuals. Each clonotype was defined as a single alpha or beta chain sequence rather than as a paired alpha/beta receptor. RNA-based TCR counts may be affected by expression changes linked to T cell activation and differentiation. In both CD4 and CD8 cells, a rise in Gini index and a fall in Shannon and inverse Simpson diversity were observed from naive through CM, EM and EMRA. No ground truth was available to validate the repertoire findings for the naive and memory subsets. A few larger clonotypes were found in naive repertoires, especially CD8, and these larger clonotypes were possibly memory cells re-expressing CD45RA. Once error correction was done, more than 85% of naive TCR sequences showed up just once, which made the naive abundance distributions much steeper than those of the memory subsets.

The library was built by means of UMI-ligation and nested PCR. An equimolar mix of two oligonucleotides covering both TRBC1 and TRBC2 was used as the beta constant-region primer. The ligated cDNA went through four rounds of PCR with nested alpha and beta constant-region primers together with the SP2 primer. A single-stranded oligonucleotide carrying the SP2 primer and a 12-nucleotide UMI was ligated to the 3' end of the cDNA by T4 RNA ligase 1. Incubation of the ligation reaction was carried out at 16 degrees C for about 18-24 hours. To avoid over-amplification, PCR2 was usually performed as a SYBR Green qPCR and halted once a predetermined threshold was reached. All purifications after the first were performed with Agencourt AMPure XP magnetic beads. Libraries were quantified by Qubit and checked on a TapeStation, where a main peak was expected near 650 bp. Pooled libraries were sequenced on an Illumina MiSeq with v2 2x251 paired-end kits, typically giving about 0.9-2.1 million reads per sample. Libraries were pooled at around 3.8 nM per sample, and about 4.5-7.5% PhiX was added to improve cluster recognition. The original methods were these. Decombinator assigned V and J genes to Demultiplexor-processed FASTQ reads by tag matching, allowing a single base-pair mismatch. Collapsinator used UMIs to correct both sequencing errors and frequency errors arising from PCR heterogeneity. TCRs were translated and CDR3s were extracted from the conserved cysteine to the FGXG phenylalanine by CDR3Translator, with non-productive sequences being flagged. Repertoires were subsampled to equal numbers of UMI-defined TCRs before Gini, Shannon entropy and inverse Simpson indices were calculated. Power-law fits to clonotype abundance distributions were performed by maximum likelihood within the linear range. On one naive CD8 sample, the pipeline and MIGEC gave similar UMI counts, unique TCR numbers and clonal distributions. In one analysis, naive TCRs that were also found in any memory subset of the same donor were excluded from the naive repertoire. A set of several thousand CMV-associated CDR3 sequences, compiled from VDJdb and a published dataset, was used to search the repertoires. TCRdb reran the public reads through fastp at Q25 and MiXCR, keeping productive beta chains. Rows are combined by CDR3 protein, so each entry shows the most common genes and DNA. These V and J calls originate from TCRdb's pipeline instead of the authors' own analysis. The sample records under 150,000 distinct CDR3 sequences, approximately 20% of which are singletons. Around 0.63% of the sample comes from the top ten.

CDR1 is given as MDHEN and CDR2 as SYDVKM, both from the germline V gene. The CDR3 holds 18 amino acids from the cysteine to the phenylalanine. Only the CDR3 DNA stays, 54 bases, in frame from base 1. The germline V end is reduced by 5 bases and the J end by 4 bases; junction bases left unmatched: 14. From the second PCR step on, the TCR alpha and beta chain libraries were amplified in separate reactions. To determine each donor's CMV status, fresh PBMCs were stimulated overnight with CMV viral lysate, and IFNgamma production from CD4+ T cells was then assessed. Using Miltenyi beads, CD4 T cells were first positively selected, and CD8 T cells were then positively selected from the CD4-negative fraction. After staining for CD3, CD4, CD8, CD45RA, CD27 and a live/dead dye, cells were sorted on a BD Aria II into four subsets based on CD45RA and CD27. Blood was obtained from three healthy volunteers, and the blood from each volunteer was fractionated into CD4 and CD8 T cells and subsequently into four differentiation subsets. Approximately 130 ml of peripheral blood was drawn per donor, and PBMC were isolated by Ficoll-Paque PLUS density-gradient centrifugation. After sorting, cells were lysed in RLT buffer, RNA was extracted using a Qiagen RNeasy kit, and the extracted RNA was stored at -80 degrees C.

The rearrangement joined TRBV28 to TRBJ2-1, with TRBD1 identical over 10 junction bases. The clonotype comes from a human donor in good health. The sequenced sample was naive CD8+ T cells from blood. The meaning of the sample's cell subset or site label: naive T cells, CD45RA high CD27+. The sequence in DNA is TGTGCCAGCAGTCCCCTTACTAATGACAGGGGGCCGTACAATGAGCAGTTCTTC. Translated, this is CASSPLTNDRGPYNEQFF.